These T cell receptor beta chains were read from a single sample in a study of blood T cell repertoires in COVID-19. TCRdb keeps only in-frame clones here, not all; method: immunoSEQ multiplex PCR. The sample holds around 200,000 clones, roughly 85% seen once. Sequencing was done on a sample of peripheral blood. Receptors originate from an elderly woman with acute or convalescent COVID-19. Both conserved end residues are part of each CDR3. The D gene is left open where the match is weak. Not all rows give a size; the values are once, few, many and, for expanded clones, a class.

>TRBV19|NA|TRBJ2-7|NA
CASSPGSFSYEQYF
TGTGCCAGTAGTCCCGGGTCGTTCTCCTACGAGCAGTACTTC
>TRBV28|NA|TRBJ2-1|NA
CASITPATSNHNEQFF
TGTGCCAGCATCACACCCGCGACTAGTAACCACAATGAGCAGTTCTTC
>TRBV29-1|NA|TRBJ1-2|NA
CSVEGTSGAVPPSYGYTF
TGCAGCGTTGAGGGGACGAGCGGGGCAGTGCCGCCCAGCTATGGCTACACCTTC
>TRBV4-3|NA|TRBJ1-5|NA
CASSQDTGVGSNQPQHF
TGCGCCAGCAGCCAAGATACGGGGGTTGGAAGCAATCAGCCCCAGCATTTT
>TRBV29-1|NA|TRBJ1-2|NA
CSVEHYNYGYTF
TGCAGCGTTGAACACTATAACTATGGCTACACCTTC
>TRBV7-2|NA|TRBJ1-3|NA
CASSQGAGNTIYF
TGTGCCAGCAGCCAAGGGGCAGGAAACACCATATATTTT
>TRBV4-3|TRBD2|TRBJ2-2|NA
CASSQEERENTGELFF
TGCGCCAGCAGCCAAGAAGAGCGGGAGAATACCGGGGAGCTGTTTTTT
>TRBV4-2|NA|TRBJ2-1|once
CASSQVGSSYNEQFF
TGTGCCAGCAGCCAAGTCGGGAGCTCCTACAATGAGCAGTTCTTC
>TRBV4-3|TRBD2|TRBJ2-2|NA
CASSQDTGLANKGGGELFF
TGCGCCAGCAGCCAAGATACGGGACTAGCGAATAAAGGGGGCGGGGAGCTGTTTTTT
>TRBV5-1|TRBD1|TRBJ1-1|NA
CASSLVGTVNTEAFF
TGCGCCAGCAGCTTGGTTGGGACAGTGAACACTGAAGCTTTCTTT